The 11 T cell receptor beta chains reported below all come from one sample, sequenced in a study of blood T cell repertoires in COVID-19. Only in-frame clones appear in the TCRdb table, and some are missing; sequencing was by immunoSEQ multiplex PCR. Of just over 300,000 clones detected, about nine tenths appear once; the ten largest clones hold 1.5% to 2%. Sample: peripheral blood. Source of these receptors: a young woman with COVID-19, enrolled during active disease.

The genes are TRBV2 and TRBJ1-2; D might be TRBD1 (6 bases). This CDR3 is 13 amino acids long. The V end lost 6 bases, the J end lost 4 bases, and 12 bases lay between the germline ends. Germline V lookup: CDR1 SNHLY, CDR2 FYNNEI. CDR3 DNA: TGTGCCAGCAGCTCCACAGGGATCTATGGCTACACCTTC. Translation: CASSSTGIYGYTF.

The rearrangement links TRBV3-1 (or the pseudogene TRBV3-2) to TRBJ1-2, with TRBD1 as a possible D gene (5 bases). CDR3 size: 15 residues. Germline loops: CDR1 LGHDT, CDR2 YNNKEL (reference sequence). Trimming left V 8 bases short and J 4 bases short, with 20 bases between. CDR3 residues: CASSPQYGATYGYTF. CDR3 sequence (DNA): TGTGCCAGCTCACCTCAATATGGGGCTACCTATGGCTACACCTTC.

V is TRBV24-1 and J is TRBJ2-1, with 7 bases matching TRBD2. V trimming: 5 bases; J trimming: 1 base; junction bases outside the gene matches: 4. Looked up from germline, CDR1 is KGHDR and CDR2 is SFDVKD. This CDR3 has 15 residues. The CDR3 DNA reads TGTGCCACCAGTGGGGCGCGGGGGTCCTACAATGAGCAGTTCTTC. Translated, it gives CATSGARGSYNEQFF.

This clone was recorded only once. The chain uses TRBV29-1 and TRBJ1-1; D is unclear. CDR3 length: 13 amino acids. The germline V gene has CDR1 SQVTM and CDR2 ANQGSEA. V shed 1 base and J shed 7 bases, with 13 bases lying between them. CDR3: CSVEGVLLGEAFF. As DNA, the CDR3 is TGCAGCGTTGAAGGGGTTCTTCTAGGTGAAGCTTTCTTT.

This clone was seen once. The chain has TRBV7-8 and TRBJ2-3; TRBD2 aligns across 9 bases. The J segment lost 0 bases and the V segment lost 1 base, leaving 5 bases of the junction unmatched. The CDR3 loop spans 17 amino acids. CDR1 and CDR2 from the germline V gene are SGHVS and FQNEAQ. As DNA, the CDR3 is TGTGCCAGCAGCTTAGGAGTGACTAGCGGAAGCACAGATACGCAGTATTTT. Its translation: CASSLGVTSGSTDTQYF.

This chain joins TRBV7-6 and TRBJ2-5; 11 nucleotides match TRBD2. J lost 2 bases, V lost 3 bases, and 5 bases had no gene match. The CDR3 consists of 16 residues. From germline, CDR1 is SGHVS and CDR2 FNYEAQ. CDR3 loop: CASSFHPSGGQETQYF. The CDR3 bases are TGTGCCAGCAGCTTTCATCCTAGCGGGGGGCAAGAGACCCAGTACTTC.

The V and J genes are TRBV4-1 and TRBJ2-5, with 7 bases lining up with TRBD2. V dropped 1 base and J dropped 4; count of bases not matched to a gene: 6. The CDR3 extends over 15 amino acids. Germline CDR1 and CDR2: MGHRA and YSYEKL. DNA for the CDR3: TGCGCCAGCAGCCAAGGCGTTGGGGGGGGAGAGACCCAGTACTTC. It yields the protein CASSQGVGGGETQYF.

This sequence joins TRBV7-9 and TRBJ1-5, with 8 bases matching TRBD1. CDR1 SEHNR and CDR2 FQNEAQ come from the germline V gene (reference sequence). The CDR3 extends over 16 amino acids. V shed 5 bases, J shed 1 base, and the junction held 7 bases outside the gene matches. CDR3 sequence reads: CASSEGQGGSNQPQHF. In nucleotides, the CDR3 is TGTGCCAGCAGCGAAGGACAGGGAGGGAGCAATCAGCCCCAGCATTTT.

This chain joins TRBV7-2 and TRBJ1-3; possibly TRBD1 for D (6 bases). V lost 5 bases and J lost 3, with 17 bases in between. CDR3 length: 16 amino acids. Germline V gene lookup returns CDR1 SGHTA and CDR2 FQGNSA. The DNA for the CDR3 is TGTGCCAGCAGCCCTCAAACAGGGTATTATGGAAACACCATATATTTT. It encodes CASSPQTGYYGNTIYF.

This clone was seen once. The gene calls are TRBV3-1 (or the pseudogene TRBV3-2) and TRBJ1-1, with D unclear. The ends were cut back, 4 bases at V and 1 base at J, with 13 bases in the middle. The germline V gene has CDR1 LGHDT and CDR2 YNNKEL (reference sequence). The CDR3 length is 15 residues. This chain's CDR3 is CASSPVLGRNTEAFF. The CDR3 DNA sequence: TGTGCCAGCAGCCCCGTCCTGGGCAGGAACACTGAAGCTTTCTTT.

The chain is built from TRBV28 and TRBJ1-2; D gene unclear. Between the trimmed V and J ends, which lost 7 bases and 9 bases, there was a span of 18 bases. The germline V gene encodes CDR1 MDHEN and CDR2 SYDVKM. The CDR3 is 13 amino acids. CDR3 nucleotide sequence: TGTGCCAGCAACTTGGGGTCACGGGGAAGCTACACCTTC. It encodes CASNLGSRGSYTF.